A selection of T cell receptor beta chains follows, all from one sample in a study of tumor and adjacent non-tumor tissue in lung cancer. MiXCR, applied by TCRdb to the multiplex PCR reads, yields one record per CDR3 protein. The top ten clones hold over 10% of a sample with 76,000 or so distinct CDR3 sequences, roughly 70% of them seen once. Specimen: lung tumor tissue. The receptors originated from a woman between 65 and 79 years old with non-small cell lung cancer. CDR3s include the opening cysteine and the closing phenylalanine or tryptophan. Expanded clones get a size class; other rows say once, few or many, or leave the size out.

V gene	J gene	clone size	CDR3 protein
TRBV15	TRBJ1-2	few	CATSRDGHNYGYTF
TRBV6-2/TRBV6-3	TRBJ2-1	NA	CASGPESRVAGAGQFF
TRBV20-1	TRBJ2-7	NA	CSARDLTGGLYEQYF
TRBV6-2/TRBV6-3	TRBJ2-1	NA	CTNSTRRDVNEQFF
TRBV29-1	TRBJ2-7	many	CSVEPGLAGRYEQYF
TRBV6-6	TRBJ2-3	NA	CVSSYTSGITDTQYF
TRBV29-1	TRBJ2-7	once	CSVIKGGGYEQYF
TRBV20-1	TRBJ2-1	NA	CGELSGPELNVQFF
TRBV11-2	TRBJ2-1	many	CASSQSPEGRREQFF
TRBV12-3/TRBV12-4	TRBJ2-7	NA	CVSRNTGTGDYEQYF
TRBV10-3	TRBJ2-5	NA	CAISTQGEETQNF
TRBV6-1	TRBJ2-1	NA	CARRPSTSGRSEQFF
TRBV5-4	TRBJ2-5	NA	CASSLEEIPHETQYF